The rows below give T cell receptor beta chains drawn from one sample of a study of blood T cell repertoires in COVID-19. TCRdb keeps only in-frame clones here, not all; method: immunoSEQ multiplex PCR. The sample has some 200,000 clones; roughly 94% are singletons. The sequenced sample was peripheral blood. These receptors originate from a man aged 25 to 45 with acute or convalescent COVID-19. Each CDR3 is given with its conserved first and last residue. The D gene is left open where the match is weak. For some rows the clone size is stated as once, few or many, or as a class when expanded; others skip it.

V gene: TRBV7-3; clone size: -; D gene: -; J gene: TRBJ2-2; CDR3 DNA: TGTGCCAGCAGCGACTACACCGGGGAGCTGTTTTTT; CDR3 protein: CASSDYTGELFF
V gene: TRBV5-4; clone size: -; D gene: -; J gene: TRBJ1-2; CDR3 DNA: TGTGCCAGCAGCCGGGACTCCCTCTATGGCTACACCTTC; CDR3 protein: CASSRDSLYGYTF
V gene: TRBV28; clone size: -; D gene: TRBD1; J gene: TRBJ2-3; CDR3 DNA: TGTGCCAGCAGTTTTGGGGACAGGGGATCGTCAGATACGCAGTATTTT; CDR3 protein: CASSFGDRGSSDTQYF
V gene: TRBV11-2; clone size: -; D gene: -; J gene: TRBJ1-2; CDR3 DNA: TGTGCCAGCAGCTTAGTATCAGGGGTTTATGGCTACACCTTC; CDR3 protein: CASSLVSGVYGYTF
V gene: TRBV28; clone size: -; D gene: -; J gene: TRBJ1-3; CDR3 DNA: TGTGCCAGCAGTTTAGGCGATAGCTCTGAAAACACCATATATTTT; CDR3 protein: CASSLGDSSENTIYF
V gene: TRBV15; clone size: -; D gene: TRBD2; J gene: TRBJ2-2; CDR3 DNA: TGTGCCACCAGCAGCGGGGGGGCTACCGGGGAGCTGTTTTTT; CDR3 protein: CATSSGGATGELFF
V gene: TRBV19; clone size: -; D gene: -; J gene: TRBJ2-3; CDR3 DNA: TGTGCCAGTGGAGGGATGGGGATTGGGAGCACAGATACGCAGTATTTT; CDR3 protein: CASGGMGIGSTDTQYF
V gene: TRBV9; clone size: -; D gene: -; J gene: TRBJ2-7; CDR3 DNA: TGTGCCAGCAGCGTAGGTGCGGGCTCCTACGAGCAGTACTTC; CDR3 protein: CASSVGAGSYEQYF
V gene: TRBV7-9; clone size: -; D gene: TRBD2; J gene: TRBJ2-2; CDR3 DNA: TGTGCCAGCAGCTTGGGAGGGGCCAGCACCGGGGAGCTGTTTTTT; CDR3 protein: CASSLGGASTGELFF
V gene: TRBV27; clone size: -; D gene: -; J gene: TRBJ2-7; CDR3 DNA: TGTGCCAGCAGTTTGTTCGGTGAGCAGTACTTC; CDR3 protein: CASSLFGEQYF
V gene: TRBV19; clone size: few; D gene: -; J gene: TRBJ2-4; CDR3 DNA: TGTGCCAGTAGTATTCTGACAGGACTTAAAAACATTCAGTACTTC; CDR3 protein: CASSILTGLKNIQYF
V gene: TRBV28; clone size: -; D gene: TRBD2; J gene: TRBJ2-3; CDR3 DNA: TGTGCCAGCAGTAGAAGGACTAGGACAGATACGCAGTATTTT; CDR3 protein: CASSRRTRTDTQYF
V gene: TRBV6-5; clone size: -; D gene: -; J gene: TRBJ1-1; CDR3 DNA: TGTGCCAGCAGTCGAACTGAAATGAACACTGAAGCTTTCTTT; CDR3 protein: CASSRTEMNTEAFF
V gene: TRBV5-4; clone size: -; D gene: TRBD1; J gene: TRBJ1-1; CDR3 DNA: TGTGCCAGCAGCTACGGACAGGACCATGAAGCTTTCTTT; CDR3 protein: CASSYGQDHEAFF
V gene: TRBV11-3; clone size: once; D gene: TRBD2; J gene: TRBJ2-2; CDR3 DNA: TGTGCCAGCAGCTCGGCGGGGGGCGGGACCGGGGAGCTGTTTTTT; CDR3 protein: CASSSAGGGTGELFF
V gene: TRBV28; clone size: -; D gene: TRBD1; J gene: TRBJ2-7; CDR3 DNA: TGTGCCAGCCTAGACAGGGGGCCTTCCTACGAGCAGTACTTC; CDR3 protein: CASLDRGPSYEQYF
V gene: TRBV2; clone size: -; D gene: -; J gene: TRBJ1-6; CDR3 DNA: TGTGCCAGCAGTCTACAGTCCGATTCACCCCTCCACTTT; CDR3 protein: CASSLQSDSPLHF
V gene: TRBV5-1; clone size: -; D gene: TRBD1; J gene: TRBJ2-7; CDR3 DNA: TGCGCCAGCACCCTTGGGACAGGGTTCTACGAGCAGTACTTC; CDR3 protein: CASTLGTGFYEQYF
V gene: TRBV30; clone size: -; D gene: TRBD1; J gene: TRBJ1-1; CDR3 DNA: TGTGCCTGCCAGGGGGACGGAGTGAACACTGAAGCTTTCTTT; CDR3 protein: CACQGDGVNTEAFF
V gene: TRBV28; clone size: -; D gene: -; J gene: TRBJ1-5; CDR3 DNA: TGTGCCAGCCGACCCGGGGGACGCAATCAGCCCCAGCATTTT; CDR3 protein: CASRPGGRNQPQHF
V gene: TRBV3-1/TRBV3-2; clone size: -; D gene: TRBD2; J gene: TRBJ2-3; CDR3 DNA: TGTGCCAGTTTGGGACTAGCACAAGATACGCAGTATTTT; CDR3 protein: CASLGLAQDTQYF
V gene: TRBV5-4; clone size: -; D gene: TRBD1; J gene: TRBJ1-1; CDR3 DNA: TGTGCCAGCATAGACAGGGGCAGCACTGAAGCTTTCTTT; CDR3 protein: CASIDRGSTEAFF
V gene: TRBV7-8; clone size: -; D gene: -; J gene: TRBJ2-1; CDR3 DNA: TGTGCCAGCAGCTTACAAGGGGTGGAGCAGTTCTTC; CDR3 protein: CASSLQGVEQFF
V gene: TRBV7-3; clone size: -; D gene: TRBD2; J gene: TRBJ2-5; CDR3 DNA: TGTGCCAGCAGCCCTCAACTAGCGGGGGGGCCAGAGACCCAGTACTTC; CDR3 protein: CASSPQLAGGPETQYF
V gene: TRBV14; clone size: -; D gene: TRBD2; J gene: TRBJ2-7; CDR3 DNA: TGTGCCAGCAGCCAAGGACTAGCGGGCCCCTACGAGCAGTACTTC; CDR3 protein: CASSQGLAGPYEQYF
V gene: TRBV19; clone size: -; D gene: -; J gene: TRBJ1-1; CDR3 DNA: TGTGCCAGTAGGACCGGACAGTCGTACACTGAAGCTTTCTTT; CDR3 protein: CASRTGQSYTEAFF
V gene: TRBV6-5; clone size: -; D gene: -; J gene: TRBJ2-1; CDR3 DNA: TGTGCCAGCAGGAACACCAATGAGCAGTTCTTC; CDR3 protein: CASRNTNEQFF
V gene: TRBV4-2; clone size: once; D gene: -; J gene: TRBJ2-6; CDR3 DNA: TGTGCCAGCAGCCAAGCCACAGGGTCAACTGGGGCCAACGTCCTGACTTTC; CDR3 protein: CASSQATGSTGANVLTF
V gene: TRBV11-2; clone size: -; D gene: TRBD2; J gene: TRBJ2-5; CDR3 DNA: TGTGCCAGCAGCTTTAGCGGGGCCTACCAAGAGACCCAGTACTTC; CDR3 protein: CASSFSGAYQETQYF
V gene: TRBV20-1; clone size: -; D gene: -; J gene: TRBJ2-5; CDR3 DNA: TGCAGTGCTCCTCGGCGGGAGACCCAGTACTTC; CDR3 protein: CSAPRRETQYF
V gene: TRBV19; clone size: -; D gene: -; J gene: TRBJ1-1; CDR3 DNA: TGTGCCAGTAGTATCGAAACAGGGAACACTGAAGCTTTCTTT; CDR3 protein: CASSIETGNTEAFF
V gene: TRBV24-1; clone size: -; D gene: -; J gene: TRBJ2-3; CDR3 DNA: TGTGCCACCAGTGGGGCGACGGGGACAGATACGCAGTATTTT; CDR3 protein: CATSGATGTDTQYF
V gene: TRBV6-5; clone size: -; D gene: TRBD1; J gene: TRBJ1-1; CDR3 DNA: TGTGCCAGCAGTCGCGACAGGGGTGAAGCTTTCTTT; CDR3 protein: CASSRDRGEAFF
V gene: TRBV27; clone size: -; D gene: -; J gene: TRBJ1-5; CDR3 DNA: TGTGCCAGCAGTCCCTGGGGGCTCAATCAGCCCCAGCATTTT; CDR3 protein: CASSPWGLNQPQHF
V gene: TRBV7-8; clone size: once; D gene: TRBD2; J gene: TRBJ2-1; CDR3 DNA: TGTGCCAGCAGCAGGACTAGCGGGGAGCAGTTCTTC; CDR3 protein: CASSRTSGEQFF
V gene: TRBV19; clone size: -; D gene: TRBD1; J gene: TRBJ1-2; CDR3 DNA: TGTGCCAGTAGTCCTCGAACAGGGGGCAACTATGGCTACACCTTC; CDR3 protein: CASSPRTGGNYGYTF
V gene: TRBV28; clone size: -; D gene: -; J gene: TRBJ1-2; CDR3 DNA: TGTGCCAGCAGTGCTACAGGGTACACAGCTAACTATGGCTACACCTTC; CDR3 protein: CASSATGYTANYGYTF
V gene: TRBV19; clone size: once; D gene: TRBD1; J gene: TRBJ1-5; CDR3 DNA: TGTGCCAGTAGTACGGGGGACAGAGGTCAGCCCCAGCATTTT; CDR3 protein: CASSTGDRGQPQHF
V gene: TRBV29-1; clone size: -; D gene: TRBD2; J gene: TRBJ2-7; CDR3 DNA: TGCAGCGTATTGGATAGCGGGAGACAAGGGGGAATTTACGAGCAGTACTTC; CDR3 protein: CSVLDSGRQGGIYEQYF
V gene: TRBV24-1; clone size: once; D gene: -; J gene: TRBJ2-3; CDR3 DNA: TGTGCCACCAGTGACCACAGGGCAGATACGCAGTATTTT; CDR3 protein: CATSDHRADTQYF
V gene: TRBV19; clone size: once; D gene: -; J gene: TRBJ1-1; CDR3 DNA: TGTGCCAGTAACAACAGGGTCGCTGAAGCTTTCTTT; CDR3 protein: CASNNRVAEAFF
V gene: TRBV29-1; clone size: -; D gene: -; J gene: TRBJ1-1; CDR3 DNA: TGCAGCGTTGCTAAACAGGGAGCAACTGAAGCTTTCTTT; CDR3 protein: CSVAKQGATEAFF
V gene: TRBV30; clone size: -; D gene: -; J gene: TRBJ2-1; CDR3 DNA: TGTGCCTGGAGTTCCCCCACTAGGACGGGGGAGCAGTTCTTC; CDR3 protein: CAWSSPTRTGEQFF
V gene: TRBV9; clone size: -; D gene: -; J gene: TRBJ1-2; CDR3 DNA: TGTGCCAGCAGCTTCCGGGATCGAATCTATGGCTACACCTTC; CDR3 protein: CASSFRDRIYGYTF
V gene: TRBV27; clone size: -; D gene: -; J gene: TRBJ2-3; CDR3 DNA: TGTGCCAGCAGTTTGGTCACTAGCACAGATACGCAGTATTTT; CDR3 protein: CASSLVTSTDTQYF
V gene: TRBV6-6; clone size: -; D gene: -; J gene: TRBJ1-5; CDR3 DNA: TGTGCCAGCAGTCCCCGGAGGGGCGTAAATAGCAATCAGCCCCAGCATTTT; CDR3 protein: CASSPRRGVNSNQPQHF
V gene: TRBV7-9; clone size: -; D gene: -; J gene: TRBJ2-1; CDR3 DNA: TGTGCCAGCAGCTTATTCGGGAGCGGTGGGTTCTTC; CDR3 protein: CASSLFGSGGFF
V gene: TRBV28; clone size: -; D gene: -; J gene: TRBJ2-7; CDR3 DNA: TGTGCCAGCAGATCCCCTTACGAGCAGTACTTC; CDR3 protein: CASRSPYEQYF
V gene: TRBV21-1; clone size: -; D gene: -; J gene: TRBJ2-7; CDR3 DNA: TGTGCCAGCAGCAAGACCTATAGCGGGAGGACCAACTACGAGCAGTACTTC; CDR3 protein: CASSKTYSGRTNYEQYF
V gene: TRBV7-9; clone size: -; D gene: -; J gene: TRBJ1-4; CDR3 DNA: TGTGCCTTGAACCCGGTTAATGAAAAACTGTTTTTT; CDR3 protein: CALNPVNEKLFF
V gene: TRBV7-3; clone size: -; D gene: TRBD2; J gene: TRBJ2-7; CDR3 DNA: TGTGCCAGCAGCTTAGCGGGGGGGCTCAGCGAGCAGTACTTC; CDR3 protein: CASSLAGGLSEQYF
V gene: TRBV15; clone size: -; D gene: -; J gene: TRBJ2-1; CDR3 DNA: TGTGCCACCAGCCCCACGGGGTCTTACAATGAGCAGTTCTTC; CDR3 protein: CATSPTGSYNEQFF
V gene: TRBV10-3; clone size: -; D gene: -; J gene: TRBJ1-2; CDR3 DNA: TGTGCCATCAGTGATTATACCGGGACGGGAGGCGACTATGGCTACACCTTC; CDR3 protein: CAISDYTGTGGDYGYTF
V gene: TRBV7-9; clone size: few; D gene: TRBD1; J gene: TRBJ2-1; CDR3 DNA: TGTGCCAGCAGCACCCGACAGGGAAGTCCTCAAAAAACGACCTACAATGAGCAGTTCTTC; CDR3 protein: CASSTRQGSPQKTTYNEQFF
V gene: TRBV28; clone size: -; D gene: -; J gene: TRBJ2-1; CDR3 DNA: TGTGCCAGCAGTTTAGGGGCGGGACTTTACAATGAGCAGTTCTTC; CDR3 protein: CASSLGAGLYNEQFF
V gene: TRBV4-1; clone size: few; D gene: -; J gene: TRBJ1-2; CDR3 DNA: TGCGCCAGCAGCCCTTCGACAGTATACTATGGCTACACCTTC; CDR3 protein: CASSPSTVYYGYTF
V gene: TRBV2; clone size: -; D gene: TRBD1; J gene: TRBJ2-1; CDR3 DNA: TGTGCCAGCAGTGGTCCCCGGACAGGGTCAAGGAATGAGCAGTTCTTC; CDR3 protein: CASSGPRTGSRNEQFF
V gene: TRBV30; clone size: -; D gene: -; J gene: TRBJ1-4; CDR3 DNA: TGTGCCTGCCCCAGGGGTGAAAAACTGTTTTTT; CDR3 protein: CACPRGEKLFF
V gene: TRBV6-5; clone size: -; D gene: -; J gene: TRBJ2-1; CDR3 DNA: TGTGCCAGCAGTTACTCGACCTCAGGGGGGCACAATGAGCAGTTCTTC; CDR3 protein: CASSYSTSGGHNEQFF